This entry lists 17 T cell receptor beta chains sequenced from one sample in a study of blood T cell repertoires in COVID-19. Clones were sequenced by immunoSEQ multiplex PCR, and TCRdb holds only the in-frame ones, with some missing. The sample has 200,000 to 300,000 clones, about 87% seen once. Sequenced material: peripheral blood. Every receptor here comes from an older woman with COVID-19, enrolled during active disease.

This clone appeared a few times. The chain recombines TRBV19 with TRBJ2-3; no definite D call. CDR1 is LNHDA, CDR2 SQIVND, per germline (reference sequence). The V and J ends lost 5 bases and 6 bases respectively, with 12 bases between them. The CDR3 loop spans 13 amino acids. CDR3 amino acids: CASSVYSSDTQYF. The CDR3 DNA follows: TGTGCCAGTAGTGTCTATAGCTCGGATACGCAGTATTTT.

The genes are TRBV15 and TRBJ2-1; 10 positions match TRBD1. Unmatched junction bases numbered 5, after V lost 3 bases and J lost 3 bases. Germline V gene data show CDR1 as LNHNV and CDR2 as YYDKDF (reference sequence). This CDR3 is 16 amino acids long. The CDR3 protein is CATSRGGDRGYNEQFF. The CDR3 nucleotides read TGTGCCACCAGCAGGGGGGGGGACAGGGGCTACAATGAGCAGTTCTTC.

This clone came up once. J is TRBJ2-7 and V is TRBV11-2; 10 bases agree with TRBD1. Germline CDR1 reads SGHAT; CDR2 reads FQNNGV. V lost 3 bases and J lost 3; bases outside the gene matches: 2. The CDR3 spans 14 residues. The CDR3 is CASSLGQGIYEQYF. DNA for the CDR3: TGTGCCAGCAGCTTGGGACAGGGGATCTACGAGCAGTACTTC.

This rearrangement joins TRBV20-1 to TRBJ2-3; 9 nucleotides align to TRBD2. Per the germline V gene, CDR1 is DFQATT and CDR2 is SNEGSKA (reference sequence). The CDR3 has 15 residues. The junction had 7 bases not matched to a gene; V was cut back by 3 bases and J by 3 bases. The CDR3 here is CSASGTSSGTDTQYF. The CDR3 DNA follows: TGCAGTGCTAGTGGGACTAGCTCTGGGACAGATACGCAGTATTTT.

CDR3: CASSIQTGSYNEQFF. The CDR3, as DNA: TGTGCCAGTAGTATCCAGACAGGATCCTACAATGAGCAGTTCTTC. The chain carries TRBV19 and TRBJ2-1; D possibly corresponds to TRBD1 (6 bases). Per the germline V gene, CDR1 is LNHDA and CDR2 is SQIVND (reference sequence). V lost 3 bases and J 1 base, leaving 10 bases between the germline ends. This CDR3 is built from 15 residues.

The V call is TRBV24-1, the J call TRBJ2-1, with D possibly matching TRBD2 (5 bases). The V end lost 3 bases, the J end lost 7 bases, and 12 bases lay between the germline ends. There are 14 residues in the CDR3. Germline CDR1 is KGHDR and CDR2 is SFDVKD. CDR3 coding DNA: TGTGCCACCAGTGATCCCGGCGAGGGAAATGAGCAGTTCTTC. This codes for CATSDPGEGNEQFF.

The DNA of the CDR3 is TGTGCCTGGAGTCCCCAAATAGAGACCCAGTACTTC. Its protein is CAWSPQIETQYF. This chain connects TRBV30 to TRBJ2-5; D uncertain. This CDR3 is 12 amino acids long. From germline, CDR1 is GTSNPN and CDR2 SVGIG (reference sequence). V was clipped by 2 bases and J by 4 bases, with 8 bases between them.

CDR3 sequence (DNA): TGTGCCAGCAGCTTAGGACACGGACAGGGAAACGAGCAGTACTTC. This gives the protein CASSLGHGQGNEQYF. This chain connects TRBV7-9 to TRBJ2-7; 8 bases fit TRBD1. In germline, CDR1 is SEHNR, CDR2 FQNEAQ (reference sequence). J was trimmed by 5 bases and V by 1 base; bases with no gene match: 7. The CDR3 runs 15 residues.

The chain employs TRBV9 and TRBJ2-5; 9 nucleotides agree with TRBD2. V was clipped by 0 bases and J by 5 bases; unmatched bases: 5. CDR1 and CDR2 (germline): SGDLS, YYNGEE. There are 15 residues in the CDR3. The DNA of the CDR3 is TGTGCCAGCAGCGTAGTTAGCGGGAGCGGGGAGACCCAGTACTTC. This translates into CASSVVSGSGETQYF. Complete variable domain (other parts from reference TRBV9 and TRBJ2-5): DSGVTQTPKHLITATGQRVTLRCSPRSGDLSVYWYQQSLDQGLQFLIQYYNGEERAKGNILERFSAQQFPDLHSELNLSSLELGDSALYFCASSVVSGSGETQYFGPGTRLLVL.

This chain connects TRBV9 to TRBJ1-1; 8 bases map to TRBD1. CDR3 length: 15 residues. Germline CDR1 is SGDLS and CDR2 is YYNGEE. V lost 3 bases, J lost 1 base, and 5 bases stayed unmatched. The CDR3 spells CASSARQGSNTEAFF. CDR3 coding DNA: TGTGCCAGCAGCGCACGACAGGGGTCGAACACTGAAGCTTTCTTT.

This clone has just one count. As DNA, the CDR3 is TGTGCCAGCACCCTCGGGAGCGGGTACACTGAAGCTTTCTTT. Translated: CASTLGSGYTEAFF. The V and J genes are TRBV28 and TRBJ1-1; D call uncertain. CDR1 is MDHEN and CDR2 is SYDVKM in the germline V gene. CDR3 length: 14 amino acids. Trimming shortened V by 7 bases and J by 3 bases, and 15 bases separated the two germline ends.

V usage is TRBV7-8 and J usage is TRBJ1-2, with a possible D match to TRBD1 (5 bases). The CDR3 runs to 16 residues. Trimming pared 5 bases from V and 6 bases from J, leaving 22 bases between. Germline V gene data show CDR1 as SGHVS and CDR2 as FQNEAQ. CDR3 sequence: CASSPSSGGRLNGYTF. Here the CDR3 DNA reads TGTGCCAGCAGCCCGTCCTCGGGGGGACGATTGAATGGCTACACCTTC.

The chain combines TRBV5-1 with TRBJ2-1; 8 positions match TRBD1. The CDR3 sequence is 15 residues long. Unmatched junction bases numbered 7, after V lost 0 bases and J lost 8 bases. Germline V lookup: CDR1 SGHRS, CDR2 YFSETQ. Here the CDR3 reads CASSLETTGAHEQFF. The CDR3 nucleotides read TGCGCCAGCAGCTTGGAAACGACAGGGGCCCATGAGCAGTTCTTC.

V gene TRBV18 combines with J gene TRBJ1-5; possibly TRBD1 for D (6 bases). The CDR3 spans 12 residues. Germline V gene lookup returns CDR1 KGHSH and CDR2 LQKENI. Trimming took off 6 bases at V and 7 bases at J, with 10 bases between the two ends. As DNA, the CDR3 is TGTGCCAGCTCCGCAGGGGAACAGCCCCAGCATTTT. Amino acid sequence: CASSAGEQPQHF.

V gene TRBV4-3 combines with J gene TRBJ2-1; possibly TRBD2 for D (7 bases). CDR1 is LGHNA and CDR2 is YSLEER in the germline V gene. Trimming stripped 7 bases from V and 4 bases from J, with 11 bases between. The CDR3 is 13 amino acids. CDR3 sequence: CASTGGLYNEQFF. CDR3 DNA sequence: TGCGCCAGCACCGGGGGGCTTTACAATGAGCAGTTCTTC.

The chain employs TRBV28 and TRBJ1-6; TRBD1 agrees at 9 bases. Trimming took 5 bases from V and 1 from J; bases not matched to a gene: 9. The germline V gene has CDR1 MDHEN and CDR2 SYDVKM. The CDR3 has 18 residues. CDR3 region: CASSPARQGVSYNSPLHF. Here the CDR3 DNA reads TGTGCCAGCAGTCCCGCCCGACAGGGGGTTTCCTATAATTCACCCCTCCACTTT. Full variable domain (outside the CDR3, taken from reference TRBV28 and TRBJ1-6): DVKVTQSSRYLVKRTGEKVFLECVQDMDHENMFWYRQDPGLGLRLIYFSYDVKMKEKGDIPEGYSVSREKKERFSLILESASTNQTSMYLCASSPARQGVSYNSPLHFGNGTRLTVT.

The CDR3 DNA follows: TGTGCCAGCAGCACCCAACTAGCGGGAGGTGGGGAGACCCAGTACTTC. Protein product: CASSTQLAGGGETQYF. This chain connects TRBV11-2 to TRBJ2-5; 12 bases agree with TRBD2. This CDR3 region has 16 residues. Trimming cost V 5 bases and J 5 bases; bases outside gene matches: 9. Germline V gene data show CDR1 as SGHAT and CDR2 as FQNNGV.